These 2 T cell receptor beta chains came from one sample sequenced in a study of cytomegalovirus exposure and HLA in healthy donors. The PCR made use of 60 Vbeta and 13 Jbeta primers. The repertoire was sequenced with immunoSEQ multiplex PCR; TCRdb's copy has only in-frame clones and lacks some. The table lists 85,000 to 100,000 clones, around 64% of them singletons. Sequenced input: PBMCs. These TCRs come from a man in his fifties or sixties in good health and CMV-seronegative.

The chain carries TRBV6-1 and TRBJ2-1; TRBD2 agrees at 14 bases. Germline CDR1 and CDR2: MNHNS and SASEGT. The CDR3 totals 14 residues. The junction had 1 base not matched to a gene; V was cut back by 4 bases and J by 8 bases. Here the CDR3 reads CASSGLAGGDEQFF. As DNA, the CDR3 is TGTGCCAGCAGTGGACTAGCGGGGGGGGATGAGCAGTTCTTC.

This clone was recorded a few times. The V call is TRBV27, the J call TRBJ2-7; 9 bases agree with TRBD1. Germline lookup yields CDR1 MNHEY and CDR2 SMNVEV (reference sequence). The CDR3 length is 16 residues. With 5 bases clipped from V and 3 bases from J, the junction kept 11 bases outside the gene matches. CDR3 residues: CASSPRTGVNLYEQYF. CDR3 coding DNA: TGTGCCAGCAGTCCGAGGACAGGGGTTAATCTCTACGAGCAGTACTTC.